The clone carrying this T cell receptor (beta chain) was picked up a small number of times. This sample was taken from a study of TIL therapy for anti-PD-1-resistant metastatic lung cancer. Time point indicated: pre-treatment sample, taken before nivolumab and TIL therapy. CDR3 length: 13 residues. From germline, CDR1 is SGHNT and CDR2 YYREEE (reference sequence). V shed 1 base, J shed 5 bases, and the junction held 3 bases outside the gene matches. The libraries were made with immunoSEQ v3. TCRdb's table, derived via immunoSEQ multiplex PCR, lists solely in-frame clones and lacks some. The table lists about 44,000 clones, roughly 85% of them singletons.

The source was blood, collected at baseline. The source is a man between 70 and 80 years old with non-small cell lung cancer. V usage is TRBV5-4 and J usage is TRBJ2-7; 7 nucleotides agree with TRBD1. The CDR3 region is CASSLRGGDEQYF. The CDR3 nucleotides are TGTGCCAGCAGCTTGCGAGGGGGCGACGAGCAGTACTTC.